Listed below are T cell receptor beta chains from one sample, sequenced in a study of blood T cell repertoires in COVID-19. Sequencing was performed with immunoSEQ multiplex PCR; in TCRdb, only in-frame clones are kept and a portion is missing. The data hold some 150,000 clones, with around 82% observed a single time. Sequencing was performed on PBMCs or T cells enriched from blood (not recorded which). The receptors were gathered from a woman aged 45-65 years who had recovered from COVID-19. Each CDR3 is given with its conserved first and last residue. Size tells how often a clone was seen (once, few, many) or the class of an expanded clone, and some rows leave it out.

size	length	J	V	CDR3
.	14	TRBJ2-1	TRBV5-4	CASSFTQVYNEQFF
.	16	TRBJ1-6	TRBV28	CASSSTGVARNSPLHF
large	17	TRBJ1-2	TRBV24-1	CATSGPETGTPAYGYTF
.	15	TRBJ1-6	TRBV9	CASSVATGRNSPLHF
.	16	TRBJ2-4	TRBV7-2	CASSLTGAGIRNIQYF
.	13	TRBJ1-2	TRBV6-5	CASSTDRGYGYTF
.	13	TRBJ1-5	TRBV6-6	CASSNFQGRPQHF
.	17	TRBJ1-3	TRBV5-1	CASSLAAQGTLGNTIYF
.	16	TRBJ2-5	TRBV4-2	CASSQDFGGHQETQYF
.	16	TRBJ1-6	TRBV18	CASSPTIRGNGSPLHF
.	14	TRBJ2-2	TRBV7-3	CASSGQANTGELFF
.	13	TRBJ1-2	TRBV4-1	CASSQASGAGYTF
.	18	TRBJ2-6	TRBV28	CASTLRRGLGSGANVLTF
.	12	TRBJ1-2	TRBV2	CASEWGQGANTF
few	15	TRBJ2-5	TRBV7-3	CASSLIRAAVETQYF
.	13	TRBJ2-3	TRBV11-2	CASSKDLLDTQYF
.	15	TRBJ2-2	TRBV5-6	CASSLFRGNTGELFF
few	15	TRBJ1-5	TRBV5-1	CASSLGTGATQPQHF
.	12	TRBJ1-2	TRBV6-5	CASSFRDYGYTF
.	16	TRBJ1-5	TRBV28	CASSSLGQGRSQPQHF
.	14	TRBJ2-5	TRBV11-2	CASSLRGGLETQYF
few	17	TRBJ1-4	TRBV5-8	CASSPAGTGGIYEKLFF
few	14	TRBJ1-5	TRBV6-5	CASRAGTVNQPQHF
.	13	TRBJ2-2	TRBV11-2	CASSRTYRVELFF
.	16	TRBJ1-3	TRBV15	CATSTHGQGFGNTIYF
.	15	TRBJ1-4	TRBV5-1	CASSLDTATNEKLFF
.	14	TRBJ1-5	TRBV19	CASSGTGGGQPQHF
.	15	TRBJ1-5	TRBV19	CASGGQGNSNQPQHF
.	13	TRBJ2-3	TRBV12-3/TRBV12-4	CASRWGLTDTQYF
.	16	TRBJ1-5	TRBV4-1	CASSQFNRGDNQPQHF
.	18	TRBJ1-3	TRBV28	CASSPTVQGMSSGNTIYF
.	14	TRBJ2-1	TRBV4-1	CASSQDRTLNEQFF
.	16	TRBJ2-1	TRBV24-1	CATSDFTSGSYNEQFF
.	15	TRBJ2-6	TRBV30	CAWSKKGAGANVLTF
.	15	TRBJ2-6	TRBV28	CASKGGSSGANVLTF
.	13	TRBJ1-1	TRBV19	CASSWDTNTEAFF
.	15	TRBJ2-1	TRBV5-4	CASSRTSGGYNEQFF
.	19	TRBJ1-3	TRBV6-1	CASSESTGNSRYSGNTIYF
few	14	TRBJ2-7	TRBV28	CASSPGTGDYEQYF
once	16	TRBJ1-6	TRBV3-1/TRBV3-2	CASSYGIPAQNSPLHF
.	15	TRBJ2-6	TRBV5-4	CASSLDSSGANVLTF
.	14	TRBJ2-1	TRBV10-3	CAIRILAGDNEQFF
.	13	TRBJ1-4	TRBV6-5	CASRQGTNEKLFF
once	13	TRBJ2-1	TRBV7-8	CASSLDRGNEQFF
.	12	TRBJ2-1	TRBV2	CASSEMVQGVIF
.	15	TRBJ1-5	TRBV19	CASSNYRVLNQPQHF
.	16	TRBJ2-7	TRBV15	CATSRDKGRGDYEQYF
.	14	TRBJ1-4	TRBV5-1	CASSLGGANEKLFF
few	15	TRBJ2-5	TRBV19	CASSIGTADTETQYF
.	13	TRBJ1-3	TRBV10-1	CASSAQGGDTIYF
.	16	TRBJ2-5	TRBV19	CASSTGRDREQETQYF
.	15	TRBJ1-6	TRBV27	CASSFMGALNSPLHF
.	14	TRBJ1-1	TRBV6-5	CASSWGQGRTEAFF
.	13	TRBJ2-7	TRBV2	CALFPGRESEQYF
.	14	TRBJ1-2	TRBV6-2/TRBV6-3	CASSYQTGWHGYTF
.	17	TRBJ1-3	TRBV4-2	CASSQPGTGGSGNTIYF
.	12	TRBJ2-2	TRBV4-1	CASSFSTGELFF
.	16	TRBJ1-3	TRBV24-1	CATSDPRDSAGNTIYF
.	17	TRBJ1-5	TRBV15	CATSRTGQGAIQQPQHF
.	14	TRBJ1-2	TRBV5-1	CASSFDPAGYGYTF